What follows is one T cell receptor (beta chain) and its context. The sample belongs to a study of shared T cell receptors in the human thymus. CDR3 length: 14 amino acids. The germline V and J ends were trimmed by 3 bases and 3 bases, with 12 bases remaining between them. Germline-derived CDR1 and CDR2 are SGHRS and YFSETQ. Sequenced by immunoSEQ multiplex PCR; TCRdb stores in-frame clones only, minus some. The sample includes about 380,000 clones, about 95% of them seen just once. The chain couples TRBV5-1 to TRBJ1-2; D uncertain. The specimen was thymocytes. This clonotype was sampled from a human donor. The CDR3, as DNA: TGCGCCAGCAGCTCCGCGGGAGTCGACTATGGCTACACCTTC. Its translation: CASSSAGVDYGYTF.